This T cell receptor beta chain derives from a study of T-cell memory formation after mild COVID-19. TCRdb reprocessed the 5' RACE reads with MiXCR, giving one entry per CDR3 protein. Of roughly 110,000 distinct CDR3 sequences in the sample, around 15% were seen once. Germline V gene sequence: CDR1 MRHNA, CDR2 SNTAGT. This CDR3 contains 11 residues. Trimming left V 5 bases short and J 9 bases short, with 8 bases between. The source is a man aged 18-30 years who had mild COVID-19 (a few samples of this study predate the infection). Cell type and time point are not known. This rearrangement joins TRBV6-4 to TRBJ2-1; perhaps TRBD2 as D (6 bases). The sample comprised PBMCs or a T cell subset sorted from them (not recorded which). CDR3 sequence reads: CASSQGGEQFF. In DNA, the CDR3 is TGTGCCAGCAGTCAGGGAGGTGAGCAGTTCTTC.